This TCR beta chain appears in the sequencing data of a study of Ad26.COV2.S vaccination and SARS-CoV-2 variants. At the level of the study: As a participant in COV1001, the donor was in the Ad26.COV2.S trial arm. Dosing was one shot or two shots 56 days apart.

Deletions cut 3 bases from V and 3 bases from J, with 3 bases between. Germline CDR1 MNHNS, CDR2 SASEGT. This CDR3 contains 11 residues. Treatment in this sample: approximately 18 received Ad26.COV2.S at low or high dose, single or two shots; about five received placebo; per-sample allocation not given. Specimens were obtained on day 63 following the first vaccine or placebo injection. Overall study findings and caveats: Breadth, reportedly substantial, characterized the spike-specific CD8+ and CD4+ T cell responses after vaccination.

Libraries were prepared by immunoSEQ multiplex PCR; TCRdb keeps only in-frame clonotypes and omits some of them. The sample shows hundreds of thousands of clones, around 89% of them seen only once. This clone has just a few counts. Antigen specificity is unknown. The J gene is TRBJ2-7, the V gene TRBV6-1, with D unresolved. The sequence derives from a person between 18 and 60 years old who received the Ad26.COV2.S COVID-19 vaccine or a placebo. The sequencing here drew on peripheral blood, taken in a trial of Ad26.COV2.S vaccine versus placebo. The CDR3, as DNA: TGTGCCAGCAGTGACGGCTACGAGCAGTACTTC. This sequence encodes CASSDGYEQYF.